The 5 T cell receptor beta chains reported below all come from one sample, sequenced in a study of identical twins. TCRdb redid the calling of the 5' RACE reads with MiXCR, one entry per CDR3 protein. The sample lists about 690,000 distinct CDR3 sequences, around 6% occurring once. Sequenced sample: naive T cells sorted from blood. These receptors all come from a man between 18 and 35 years old in good health.

This clonotype was recorded at least ten times. DNA for the CDR3: TGTGCCAGCAGCGTATCACAGGGATGGAACACTGAAGCTTTCTTT. Its translation: CASSVSQGWNTEAFF. The chain links TRBV9 to TRBJ1-1, with D possibly being TRBD1 (6 bases). V lost 1 base and J 1 base, leaving 11 bases between the germline ends. Germline-derived CDR1 and CDR2 are SGDLS and YYNGEE. This CDR3 comprises 15 residues.

This clonotype was counted a few times. The J gene is TRBJ2-3, the V gene TRBV29-1; 10 nucleotides align to TRBD2. Trimming cost V 4 bases and J 4 bases; bases outside gene matches: 11. The CDR3 is 16 residues long. Germline lookup yields CDR1 SQVTM and CDR2 ANQGSEA. In DNA form, the CDR3 reads TGCAGCGTTGCTGGATCGTCTAGCGGGAGTTCAGATACGCAGTATTTT. Its protein product is CSVAGSSSGSSDTQYF.

This clonotype was counted at least ten times. This chain links TRBV6-6 with TRBJ2-3; D is ambiguous. The CDR3 length is 13 residues. Between the trimmed V and J ends, which lost 6 bases and 3 bases, there was a span of 10 bases. The germline V gene encodes CDR1 MNHNY and CDR2 SVGAGI (reference sequence). The CDR3 nucleotides are TGTGCCAGCAGACCCACGTGGACAGATACGCAGTATTTT. Translation gives CASRPTWTDTQYF.

This clonotype has just a few counts. The V gene is TRBV2, the J gene TRBJ1-2, with a weak D call TRBD1 (5 bases). CDR1 SNHLY and CDR2 FYNNEI come from the germline V gene. CDR3 length: 14 amino acids. V lost 5 bases to trimming and J lost 6 bases, with 16 bases between them. The CDR3 coding sequence is TGTGCCAGCAGTTATACCGGGAAACAGGATGGCTACACCTTC. Its translation: CASSYTGKQDGYTF.

CDR3 amino acids: CASIGENYEQYV. The DNA of the CDR3 is TGTGCCAGCATAGGGGAGAACTACGAGCAGTACGTC. The rearrangement uses TRBV27 and TRBJ2-7; the D call may be TRBD1 or TRBD2 (5 bases each). Trimming took 7 bases from V and 3 from J, leaving 10 bases between them. The CDR3 runs 12 residues. Germline V CDR1 and CDR2: MNHEY, SMNVEV (reference sequence).